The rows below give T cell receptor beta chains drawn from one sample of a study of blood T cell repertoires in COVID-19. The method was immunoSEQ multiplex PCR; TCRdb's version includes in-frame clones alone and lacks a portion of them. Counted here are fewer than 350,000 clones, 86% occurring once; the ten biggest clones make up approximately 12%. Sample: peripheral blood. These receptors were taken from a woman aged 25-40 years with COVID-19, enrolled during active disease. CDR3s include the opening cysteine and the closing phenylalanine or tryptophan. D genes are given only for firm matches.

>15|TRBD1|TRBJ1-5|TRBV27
TGTGCCAGCAGTTTTACCGCAGGGGGAAGTCAGCCCCAGCATTTT
CASSFTAGGSQPQHF
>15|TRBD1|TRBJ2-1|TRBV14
TGTGCCAGCAGCCAAGGGGGACAGGGGGCTATTGAGCAGTTCTTC
CASSQGGQGAIEQFF
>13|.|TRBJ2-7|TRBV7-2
TGTGCCAGCAGCCGCAGGGTATCCTACGAGCAGTACTTC
CASSRRVSYEQYF
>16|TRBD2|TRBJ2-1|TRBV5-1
TGCGCCAGCAGCTTGGTCCCTGGACTAGCGTCAAATGAGCAGTTCTTC
CASSLVPGLASNEQFF
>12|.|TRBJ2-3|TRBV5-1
TGCGCCAGCAGGGGGGACTTCCAAACGCAGTATTTT
CASRGDFQTQYF
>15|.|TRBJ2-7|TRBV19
TGTGCCAGTAGTATCCAACAGAGCTTATTCTACGAGCAGTACTTC
CASSIQQSLFYEQYF
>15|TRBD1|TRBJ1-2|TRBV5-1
TGCGCCAGCAGCACCCTGACAGGGATCGACTATGGCTACACCTTC
CASSTLTGIDYGYTF
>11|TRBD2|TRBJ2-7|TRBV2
TGTGCCAGCCGGGAGGAGGGAGAGCAGTACTTC
CASREEGEQYF
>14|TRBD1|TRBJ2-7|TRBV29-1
TGCAGCGTCTCCCCACCGGGACAGTCCTACGAGCAGTACTTC
CSVSPPGQSYEQYF
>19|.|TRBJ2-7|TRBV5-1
TGCGCCAGCAGCTTTCCGATCGGGCGGGGTCAGCGTACATCCTACGAGCAGTACTTC
CASSFPIGRGQRTSYEQYF
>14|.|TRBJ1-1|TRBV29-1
TGCAGCGCCCGTCGCACTGGGCGGAACACTGAAGCTTTCTTT
CSARRTGRNTEAFF
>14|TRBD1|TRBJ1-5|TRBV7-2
TGTGCCAGCAGCTCACGACAGGGTAGACAGCCCCAGCATTTT
CASSSRQGRQPQHF
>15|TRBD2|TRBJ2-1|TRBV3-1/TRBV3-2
TGTGCCAGCAGCCAAGATTTCGCGGGGGGGCCTGAGCAGTTCTTC
CASSQDFAGGPEQFF
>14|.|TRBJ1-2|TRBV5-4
TGTGCCAGCAGCTCATATAGACAAGGCTATGGCTACACCTTC
CASSSYRQGYGYTF